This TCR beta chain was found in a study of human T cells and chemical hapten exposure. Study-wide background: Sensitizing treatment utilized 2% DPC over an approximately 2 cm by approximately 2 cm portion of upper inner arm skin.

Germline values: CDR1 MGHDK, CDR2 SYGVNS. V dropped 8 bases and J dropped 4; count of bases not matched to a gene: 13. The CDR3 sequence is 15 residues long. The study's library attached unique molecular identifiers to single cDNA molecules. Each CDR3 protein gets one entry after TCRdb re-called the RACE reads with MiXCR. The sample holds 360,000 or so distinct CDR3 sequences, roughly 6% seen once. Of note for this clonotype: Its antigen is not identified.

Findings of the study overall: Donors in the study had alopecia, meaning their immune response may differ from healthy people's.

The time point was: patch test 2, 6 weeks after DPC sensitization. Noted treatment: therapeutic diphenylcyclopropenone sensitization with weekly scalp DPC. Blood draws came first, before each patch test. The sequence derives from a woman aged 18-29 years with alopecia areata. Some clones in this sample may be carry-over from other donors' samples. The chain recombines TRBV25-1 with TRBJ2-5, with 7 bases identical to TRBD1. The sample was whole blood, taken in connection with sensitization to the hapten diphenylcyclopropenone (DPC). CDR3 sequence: CASSWTGASPETQYF. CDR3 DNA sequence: TGTGCCAGCTCCTGGACAGGAGCCTCTCCAGAGACCCAGTACTTC. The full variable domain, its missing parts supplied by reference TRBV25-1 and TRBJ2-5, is EADIYQTPRYLVIGTGKKITLECSQTMGHDKMYWYQQDPGMELHLIHYSYGVNSTEKGDLSSESTVSRIRTEHFPLTLESARPSHTSQYLCASSWTGASPETQYFGPGTRLLVL.